This is a list of T cell receptor beta chains from one sample in a study of vaccination effects on CD4 cells after COVID-19. This table comes from immunoSEQ multiplex PCR, and its TCRdb copy is limited to in-frame clones, with some not included. The sample has fewer than 35,000 clones, about 71% seen once. The antigens these receptors bind are not known. This specimen consisted of CD4+ T cells from PBMCs cultured without peptide, obtained before COVID-19 vaccination. Receptors were obtained from a human donor who received a COVID-19 vaccine. Both conserved end residues are part of each CDR3. A D gene is named only where the DNA matches it firmly. Size values are once, few and many counts, or a class for expanded clones, and some rows have none.

cdr3_aa,cdr3_nt,d_call,clone_size,j_call,v_call
CASSRASGSIGEQFF,TGTGCCAGTAGTAGGGCTAGCGGGAGCATAGGTGAGCAGTTCTTC,TRBD2,NA,TRBJ2-1,TRBV7-6
CASSPFPPRIAGNQPQHF,TGTGCCAGTAGCCCTTTCCCGCCCCGGATCGCCGGCAATCAGCCCCAGCATTTT,NA,NA,TRBJ1-5,TRBV19
CASSVGRGGFLTGYTF,TGTGCCAGCAGCGTTGGCAGGGGCGGGTTTTTGACAGGCTACACCTTC,NA,NA,TRBJ1-2,TRBV9
CASSLPLLVGLALNEQFF,TGCGCCAGCAGCTTGCCGTTGTTGGTCGGGCTAGCTTTAAATGAGCAGTTCTTC,NA,few,TRBJ2-1,TRBV5-1
CASSPGGRETQYF,TGTGCCAGCAGTCCCGGGGGGCGAGAGACCCAGTACTTC,NA,few,TRBJ2-5,TRBV12-3/TRBV12-4
CASSFQGGRGEKLFF,TGTGCCAGCAGCTTCCAGGGGGGACGGGGTGAAAAACTGTTTTTT,TRBD1,NA,TRBJ1-4,TRBV7-2
CASSHGGANTEAFF,TGTGCCAGCAGCCACGGGGGGGCGAACACTGAAGCTTTCTTT,NA,few,TRBJ1-1,TRBV4-2
CASSWGQGKAFF,TGTGCCAGCAGCTGGGGACAGGGGAAAGCTTTCTTT,TRBD1,NA,TRBJ1-1,TRBV7-9
CASSPRENEQFF,TGTGCCAGCTCACCGCGCGAGAATGAGCAGTTCTTC,NA,NA,TRBJ2-1,TRBV18
CASSDGAGSTDTQYF,TGTGCCAGCAGTGACGGGGCGGGGAGCACAGATACGCAGTATTTT,NA,NA,TRBJ2-3,TRBV6-4
CASSLRAKMNTEAFF,TGTGCCAGCAGCCTCAGGGCTAAAATGAACACTGAAGCTTTCTTT,NA,NA,TRBJ1-1,TRBV11-2
CASSLVAFGSSPAGELFF,TGTGCCAGCAGCTTGGTTGCATTCGGGTCGTCTCCCGCCGGGGAGCTGTTTTTT,NA,NA,TRBJ2-2,TRBV5-4
CAWVQGAYTEAFF,TGTGCCTGGGTACAGGGGGCCTACACTGAAGCTTTCTTT,TRBD1,few,TRBJ1-1,TRBV30
CASSSVGRISYNSPLHF,TGTGCCAGCAGCTCAGTGGGGAGGATATCCTATAATTCACCCCTCCACTTT,NA,few,TRBJ1-6,TRBV3-1/TRBV3-2
CASGLVLGQGADYGYTF,TGTGCTAGTGGTTTGGTACTTGGACAGGGGGCGGACTATGGCTACACCTTC,TRBD1,NA,TRBJ1-2,TRBV12-5
CASSSIHTGGTQYF,TGTGCCAGCAGCTCGATCCACACAGGGGGTACGCAGTATTTT,TRBD1,NA,TRBJ2-3,TRBV7-2
CASSQARTDGETQYF,TGCGCCAGCAGCCAAGCGCGGACTGACGGGGAGACCCAGTACTTC,NA,NA,TRBJ2-5,TRBV4-1
CASSDSSRANVLTF,TGTGCCAGCAGTGACAGCTCAAGGGCCAACGTCCTGACTTTC,NA,NA,TRBJ2-6,TRBV2
CSASVSTGARDGYTF,TGCAGTGCTAGTGTCTCGACAGGGGCGAGAGATGGCTACACCTTC,TRBD1,NA,TRBJ1-2,TRBV20-1
CASSLIQNSPLHF,TGTGCCAGCAGTTTAATTCAGAATTCACCCCTCCACTTT,NA,NA,TRBJ1-6,TRBV12-3/TRBV12-4
CSAVWQDGYTF,TGCAGTGCAGTTTGGCAAGATGGCTACACCTTC,NA,NA,TRBJ1-2,TRBV20-1
CASSSISSYNEQFF,TGTGCCAGCAGCTCCATTAGCTCCTACAATGAGCAGTTCTTC,NA,once,TRBJ2-1,TRBV14
CSVVGYSETEAFF,TGCAGCGTTGTAGGTTATTCCGAGACTGAAGCTTTCTTT,NA,NA,TRBJ1-1,TRBV29-1
CAISESSLRGTPDVSNQPQHF,TGTGCCATCAGTGAGTCGTCACTCCGGGGGACTCCCGATGTTAGCAATCAGCCCCAGCATTTT,NA,NA,TRBJ1-5,TRBV10-3
CASTVHGREAEQFF,TGTGCCAGCACGGTTCACGGGAGGGAGGCTGAGCAGTTCTTC,TRBD2,NA,TRBJ2-1,TRBV28
CASRAGQPSNQPQHF,TGTGCCAGCAGGGCGGGACAGCCTAGCAATCAGCCCCAGCATTTT,TRBD1,NA,TRBJ1-5,TRBV2
CASSPVAQRLGSPLHF,TGTGCCAGCTCACCCGTCGCACAGCGCCTGGGATCACCCCTCCACTTT,NA,NA,TRBJ1-6,TRBV18
CASSQGARNEQFF,TGTGCCAGTTCTCAGGGGGCAAGGAATGAGCAGTTCTTC,TRBD1,NA,TRBJ2-1,TRBV19
CSVNRDGDGYTF,TGCAGCGTTAACCGGGACGGGGATGGCTACACCTTC,NA,NA,TRBJ1-2,TRBV29-1
CASSQGIRDHEQFF,TGCGCCAGCAGCCAAGGGATTAGAGACCATGAGCAGTTCTTC,NA,NA,TRBJ2-1,TRBV4-1
CASSQDQSGFRGEKLFF,TGTGCCAGCAGCCAAGATCAAAGCGGATTTAGGGGTGAAAAACTGTTTTTT,NA,NA,TRBJ1-4,TRBV4-2
CASSDRTVYGYTF,TGTGCCAGCAGTGACCGGACAGTCTATGGCTACACCTTC,NA,NA,TRBJ1-2,TRBV6-6
CASSPTGGYGLAFF,TGTGCCAGCAGTCCAACAGGGGGCTATGGGTTGGCTTTCTTT,TRBD1,NA,TRBJ1-1,TRBV6-5
CASSVGLSGNTIYF,TGTGCCAGCAGTGTGGGCCTCTCTGGAAACACCATATATTTT,NA,few,TRBJ1-3,TRBV2
CASSPMAGGSYEQYF,TGTGCCAGCAGCCCCATGGCAGGGGGCTCCTACGAGCAGTACTTC,TRBD1,NA,TRBJ2-7,TRBV3-1/TRBV3-2
CASSVAAGEGETQYF,TGTGCCAGCAGCGTGGCAGCGGGAGAGGGAGAGACCCAGTACTTC,TRBD2,NA,TRBJ2-5,TRBV9
CASSRPTSGGVETQYF,TGCGCCAGCAGCCGCCCGACTAGCGGGGGAGTGGAGACCCAGTACTTC,TRBD2,NA,TRBJ2-5,TRBV4-1
CAIMKGQYEQYF,TGTGCCATAATGAAAGGACAGTACGAGCAGTACTTC,NA,NA,TRBJ2-7,TRBV10-3
CATRNRTLGFNYGYTF,TGTGCCACCAGAAACAGGACCCTCGGTTTTAACTATGGCTACACCTTC,NA,NA,TRBJ1-2,TRBV21-1
CASSEALSSPYNEQFF,TGTGCCAGCAGTGAAGCGTTATCCTCCCCCTACAATGAGCAGTTCTTC,NA,NA,TRBJ2-1,TRBV6-1
CASSQDSGLGFDEQFF,TGCGCCAGCAGCCAAGATTCCGGACTAGGGTTCGATGAGCAGTTCTTC,TRBD2,NA,TRBJ2-1,TRBV4-1
CAISYSTGELFF,TGTGCCATCAGTTATAGCACCGGGGAGCTGTTTTTT,NA,few,TRBJ2-2,TRBV10-3
CASRGDGGNQPQHF,TGTGCCAGCAGGGGGGATGGCGGGAATCAGCCCCAGCATTTT,NA,NA,TRBJ1-5,TRBV27
CASSQLGGADYGYTF,TGTGCCAGCAGCCAACTGGGGGGCGCGGACTATGGCTACACCTTC,NA,NA,TRBJ1-2,TRBV14
CASSLTGTNYGYTF,TGTGCCAGCAGCTTGACAGGGACTAACTATGGCTACACCTTC,NA,NA,TRBJ1-2,TRBV5-4
CASSSQTSGRAEQFF,TGTGCCAGCAGCTCCCAGACTAGCGGGAGGGCGGAGCAGTTCTTC,TRBD2,few,TRBJ2-1,TRBV7-9
CASSLDGNVQTYGYTF,TGTGCCAGCAGCTTAGATGGGAACGTCCAGACGTATGGCTACACCTTC,NA,NA,TRBJ1-2,TRBV11-2
CASSLGVLYNEQFF,TGTGCCAGCAGCTTAGGTGTGCTCTACAATGAGCAGTTCTTC,NA,few,TRBJ2-1,TRBV11-2
CASSYSWGLQETQYF,TGTGCCAGCAGTTACTCGTGGGGACTCCAAGAGACCCAGTACTTC,NA,NA,TRBJ2-5,TRBV6-6
CASSLTEGSYEQYF,TGCGCCAGCAGCTTAACAGAAGGGTCCTACGAGCAGTACTTC,NA,once,TRBJ2-7,TRBV5-1
CASSDSGTVSSYEQYF,TGCGCCAGCAGTGATTCCGGGACAGTGAGCTCCTACGAGCAGTACTTC,TRBD1,NA,TRBJ2-7,TRBV10-2
CASGVTGIRLSQPQHF,TGTGCCAGTGGGGTGACAGGGATTAGGCTAAGTCAGCCCCAGCATTTT,TRBD1,few,TRBJ1-5,TRBV2
CASSYSTWSSYNEQFF,TGTGCCAGCAGTTACTCGACCTGGAGCTCCTACAATGAGCAGTTCTTC,NA,NA,TRBJ2-1,TRBV6-2/TRBV6-3
CAWKPPGAYSGNTIYF,TGTGCCTGGAAACCGCCCGGGGCTTACTCCGGAAACACCATATATTTT,NA,few,TRBJ1-3,TRBV30
CASSLKGGQETQYF,TGTGCCAGCAGTTTAAAAGGAGGGCAAGAGACCCAGTACTTC,NA,NA,TRBJ2-5,TRBV27
CASKTGGGTGELFF,TGCGCCAGCAAGACAGGGGGGGGAACCGGGGAGCTGTTTTTT,TRBD1,NA,TRBJ2-2,TRBV5-1
CASRLLAGINEQFF,TGTGCCAGCCGCCTACTAGCGGGGATCAATGAGCAGTTCTTC,TRBD2,NA,TRBJ2-1,TRBV2
CASSSLRTSYEQYF,TGTGCCAGCAGTTCACTACGAACTTCCTACGAGCAGTACTTC,NA,NA,TRBJ2-7,TRBV6-2/TRBV6-3
CASSKRTGGYEQYF,TGTGCCAGTAGTAAAAGGACAGGGGGCTACGAGCAGTACTTC,TRBD1,NA,TRBJ2-7,TRBV19